This T cell receptor beta chain comes out of a study of T cells in Graves' hyperthyroidism and ophthalmopathy. Across the study: The blood sample was taken at first diagnosis, before treatment began.

Germline assignment: CDR1 MGHRA and CDR2 YSYEKL. Trimming removed 3 bases from V and 2 bases from J; junction bases left unmatched: 6. The CDR3 is 17 amino acids. This clonotype was seen only a few times. Amplification yielded TCR beta CDR3 regions, with RNA transcripts as the source. During a first-round RT-PCR of the TCR CDR3, the HTBI primer set was used. TCRdb processed the multiplex PCR reads anew with MiXCR; each CDR3 protein has one entry. This sample carries a few hundred thousand distinct CDR3 sequences, less than 20% of them seen once, and the ten largest clones take 40%. Sequenced: blood. The receptor comes from a man aged 18 to 29 with Graves' ophthalmopathy. The V gene is TRBV4-1, the J gene TRBJ2-3, with 12 positions matching TRBD2. This CDR3 reads CASSQALAGGSTDTQYF. The CDR3 bases are TGCGCCAGCAGCCAGGCACTAGCGGGGGGTTCCACAGATACGCAGTATTTT.